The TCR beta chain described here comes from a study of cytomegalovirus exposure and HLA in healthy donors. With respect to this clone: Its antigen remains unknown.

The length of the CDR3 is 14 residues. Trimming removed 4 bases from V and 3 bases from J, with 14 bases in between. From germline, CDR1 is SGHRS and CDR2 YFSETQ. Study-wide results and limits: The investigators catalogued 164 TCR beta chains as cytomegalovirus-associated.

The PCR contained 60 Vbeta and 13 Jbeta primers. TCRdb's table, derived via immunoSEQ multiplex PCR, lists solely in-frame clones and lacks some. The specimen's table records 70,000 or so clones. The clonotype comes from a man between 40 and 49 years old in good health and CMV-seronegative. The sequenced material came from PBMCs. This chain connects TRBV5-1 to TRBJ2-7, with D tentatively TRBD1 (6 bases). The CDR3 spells CASSLTGGNYEQYF. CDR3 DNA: TGCGCCAGCAGCCTGACAGGTGGAAACTACGAGCAGTACTTC.